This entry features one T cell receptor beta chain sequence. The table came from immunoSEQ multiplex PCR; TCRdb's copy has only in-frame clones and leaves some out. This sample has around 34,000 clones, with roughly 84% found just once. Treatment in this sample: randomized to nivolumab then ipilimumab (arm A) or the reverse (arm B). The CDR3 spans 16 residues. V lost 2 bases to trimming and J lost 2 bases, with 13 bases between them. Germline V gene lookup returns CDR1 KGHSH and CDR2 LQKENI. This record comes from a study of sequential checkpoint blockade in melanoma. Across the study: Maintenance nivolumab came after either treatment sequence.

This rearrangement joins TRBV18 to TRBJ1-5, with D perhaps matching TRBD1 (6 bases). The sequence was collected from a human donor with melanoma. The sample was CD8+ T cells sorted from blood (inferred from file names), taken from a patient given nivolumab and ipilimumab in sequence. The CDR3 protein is CASSPSQGYGNQPQHF. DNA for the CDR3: TGTGCCAGCTCACCATCACAGGGATATGGCAATCAGCCCCAGCATTTT.